This T cell receptor (beta chain) came from a study of blood T cell repertoires in COVID-19. Study-wide context: Donors in the United States, Italy and Spain gave samples during acute or convalescent COVID-19. Nucleic acid was either cDNA or gDNA, and it came from T cells, B-cell-depleted T cells, or PBMCs.

Germline CDR1 is SGHTS and CDR2 is YDEGEE. Trimming took off 4 bases at V and 8 bases at J, with 19 bases between the two ends. The CDR3 is made up of 16 amino acids. As handled by the study authors: Using reference gene primer amplification, nucleated cell counts were estimated. TCRdb keeps only in-frame clones here, not all; method: immunoSEQ multiplex PCR. V and J calls and clone size follow that table, whereas D and trimming were derived from the DNA. This table holds 84,000 or so clones, more than 65% found once. This clone was recorded a few times. The Seattle patients, enrolled during active infection, were followed longitudinally.

The chain has TRBV5-8 and TRBJ1-6, with D possibly TRBD1 on 6 matching bases. The specimen was peripheral blood. The receptor comes from a man in his sixties or seventies with COVID-19, enrolled during active disease. This chain's CDR3 is CASSLTNTGRDSPLHF. The CDR3 nucleotides are TGTGCCAGCAGCCTTACCAATACAGGGAGGGATTCACCCCTCCACTTT.